This paragraph covers one T cell receptor (beta chain) sequence. The antigen this receptor binds is unknown. Per-base qualities were not stored, and no clone one base away is much larger. The data originate from a study of early T cells in non-severe SARS-CoV-2 infection (dated by TCRdb to the early 2020s). Regarding the complete study: Bulk RNA from unsorted whole blood was used for TCR sequencing, so alpha and beta chains could not be paired. What the authors observed across the whole study: VDJdb matching was skewed toward anti-spike CD8 responses and likely underestimated virus-specific expansions, missing private and CD4 specificities.

This was a case-control study nested in a cohort of healthcare workers in London, UK, who had nasopharyngeal swab PCR tests and blood samples taken every week. Healthcare workers were recruited between 23 and 31 March 2020, during the week of the UK lockdown, and were followed weekly for up to roughly 15 weeks. The method behind the library was 5' RACE. The sequencer listed for this sample is NextSeq 500. The TCR library protocol attached unique molecular identifiers to individual cDNA molecules to correct for sequencing error and PCR bias. Sequencing covered both TCR alpha and beta chains, and within each sample the abundances of alpha and beta sequences were tightly co-correlated. The source study handled its data this way. Decombinator V4 was used to annotate TCR sequences for V gene, J gene and CDR3. TCRs were defined as expanded if a significant change between any two time points was detected under a Poisson model with p below 0.0001. TCR abundances were normalised to the total number of TCRs sequenced in each sample and reported as counts per million. VDJdb, accessed 1 November 2021, was searched for CMV, EBV and SARS-CoV-2 annotated TCRs, with TCRs annotated for multiple antigens excluded. The public reads were quality trimmed at Q25 with fastp and then assembled into clones with MiXCR by TCRdb, keeping productive beta chains. Under each unique CDR3 protein, matching rows form one entry showing the most common genes and DNA. TCRdb assigned the V and J calls; the authors' analysis was not used. The sample table shows over 50,000 distinct CDR3 sequences, and under 8.5% are seen once. Approximately 4% of the sample is taken by the ten largest.

The sample consisted of whole blood. This clonotype originated in an adult who was a healthcare worker with PCR-confirmed SARS-CoV-2 infection or an uninfected control (not recorded which).

The CDR3 protein is CASGSTGYGYTF. The DNA sequence follows: TGTGCCAGCGGGTCGACGGGCTATGGCTACACCTTC. The chain uses TRBV6-6 and TRBJ1-2, with the D gene not clear enough to name. From its cysteine to its phenylalanine, the CDR3 spans 12 amino acids. Just the 36-base CDR3 DNA is kept, in frame starting at base 1. The trim is 8 bases for V and 4 bases for J, with a gap of 11 bases between the germline ends. CDR1 and CDR2 are read off the germline V gene (reference sequence) as MNHNY and SVGAGI.